These 11 T cell receptor beta chains were all obtained from the same sample, sequenced in a study of post-analysis software for immune sequencing data. Study-wide results and caveats: Included in a set of four or five TRBV segments more frequent in patients than controls were TRBV5-6, TRBV5-1 and TRBV20-1.

Prepared TCR beta cDNA libraries contained unique molecular identifiers. TCRdb reanalysed the PCR reads using MiXCR and keeps one entry per CDR3 protein. The repertoire holds about 770,000 distinct CDR3 sequences, with around 45% as singletons. These receptors have no identified antigens. The specimen was blood. Receptors were obtained from a girl aged 5-17 years with multiple sclerosis.

In its sample, this clonotype was seen once. A much more abundant neighbour one base away suggests this may be a read error. The CDR3 sequence is CASSQYTDTQYF. The DNA of the CDR3 is TGTGCCAGCAGCCAATATACAGATACGCAGTATTTT. The rearrangement links TRBV14 to TRBJ2-3; D gene unclear. From germline, CDR1 is SGHDN and CDR2 FVKESK. The CDR3 loop spans 12 amino acids. Trimming stripped 2 bases from V and 3 bases from J, with 3 bases between.

This rearrangement joins TRBV6-5 to TRBJ2-4; 9 nucleotides line up with TRBD2. TRBJ2-7 matches the DNA end more closely, so the J call is doubtful. CDR3 length equals 13 residues. Looked up from germline, CDR1 is MNHEY and CDR2 is SVGAGI. CDR3 sequence (DNA): TGTGCCAGCAGGATGTTACTAGCGGGCGAGCAGTACTTC. This encodes CASRMLLAGEQYF.

This clonotype was seen a few times. The chain carries TRBV3-1 and TRBJ2-1; 7 bases line up with TRBD2. The J segment lost 5 bases and the V segment lost 1 base, leaving 5 bases of the junction unmatched. This CDR3 is built from 15 residues. Germline CDR1 reads LGHDT; CDR2 reads YNNKEL (reference sequence). CDR3 amino acids: CASSQALAVDNEQFF. The CDR3 DNA reads TGTGCCAGCAGCCAAGCTCTAGCGGTTGACAATGAGCAGTTCTTC.

This clonotype was found a few times. This chain connects TRBV4-1 to TRBJ2-1; D may be TRBD2 (6 bases). The germline V gene encodes CDR1 MGHRA and CDR2 YSYEKL. Trimming stripped 0 bases from V and 0 bases from J, with 12 bases between. The CDR3 contains 17 residues. The CDR3 protein is CASSQDERVSSYNEQFF. The CDR3 DNA sequence: TGCGCCAGCAGCCAAGATGAGCGGGTTAGCTCCTACAATGAGCAGTTCTTC.

This clonotype was recorded a few times. The chain has TRBV12-3 or TRBV12-4 and TRBJ2-1; D remains unclear. V was cut by 2 bases and J by 5 bases, with 10 bases left in between. The CDR3 contains 14 residues. CDR3 in amino acids: CASSLFSQHNEQFF. Here the CDR3 DNA reads TGTGCCAGCAGTTTATTCTCCCAGCACAATGAGCAGTTCTTC.

The rearrangement joins TRBV6-6 to TRBJ2-1, with 7 positions matching TRBD2. The germline V gene encodes CDR1 MNHNY and CDR2 SVGAGI (reference sequence). The CDR3 contains 16 residues. The V and J ends lost 8 bases and 0 bases, in that order; junction bases with no gene match: 10. The DNA of the CDR3 is TGTGCCAGCTTGGGAGGGTGGCGGGACTCCTACAATGAGCAGTTCTTC. It yields the protein CASLGGWRDSYNEQFF.

This clonotype was counted between two and nine times. The gene calls are TRBV24-1 and TRBJ1-2; 8 bases align to TRBD1. V dropped 6 bases and J dropped 5; count of bases not matched to a gene: 4. There are 13 residues in the CDR3. Germline V CDR1 and CDR2: KGHDR, SFDVKD. The CDR3 spells CATSPTGDYGYTF. CDR3 sequence (DNA): TGTGCCACCAGTCCGACAGGGGATTATGGCTACACCTTC.

There are a few counts of this clonotype. The chain employs TRBV10-3 and TRBJ2-1, with TRBD2 identical over 8 bases. V was clipped by 10 bases and J by 7 bases; unmatched bases: 9. Looked up from germline, CDR1 is ENHRY and CDR2 is SYGVKD. This CDR3 region has 13 residues. CDR3 protein: CASTSGHENEQFF. The CDR3 DNA reads TGTGCCAGTACTAGCGGCCATGAGAATGAGCAGTTCTTC.

There are a few counts of this clonotype. The V and J genes are TRBV28 and TRBJ2-5; no clear D gene. The V gene lost 5 bases and the J gene lost 3 bases, with 10 bases spanning the gap. Per germline, CDR1 MDHEN and CDR2 SYDVKM. The CDR3 has 13 residues. CDR3 residues: CASSLPGEETQYF. CDR3 coding DNA: TGTGCCAGCAGTCTCCCTGGGGAAGAGACCCAGTACTTC.

This clonotype was detected only a few times. In DNA form, the CDR3 reads TGTGCCAGCGCTTCTCCCCCCTTGGGGCGGCAGCGGGAGTATGAGCAGTTCTTC. This codes for CASASPPLGRQREYEQFF. The V and J genes are TRBV7-9 and TRBJ2-1; 8 bases are shared with TRBD2. V lost 8 bases, J lost 8 bases, and 23 bases stayed unmatched. CDR3 length: 18 amino acids. Germline CDR1 reads SEHNR; CDR2 reads FQNEAQ (reference sequence). Full variable domain (missing parts from reference TRBV7-9 and TRBJ2-1): DTGVSQNPRHKITKRGQNVTFRCDPISEHNRLYWYRQTLGQGPEFLTYFQNEAQLEKSRLLSDRFSAERPKGSFSTLEIQRTEQGDSAMYLCASASPPLGRQREYEQFFGPGTRLTVL.

The sample holds many counts of this clonotype. The chain combines TRBV6-4 with TRBJ2-1; 11 nucleotides agree with TRBD2. Germline CDR1 reads MRHNA; CDR2 reads SNTAGT. The CDR3 has 15 residues. With V trimmed by 0 bases and J by 7 bases, 2 bases remained unmatched. CDR3: CASSDSTSGVNEQFF. CDR3 coding DNA: TGTGCCAGCAGTGACTCGACTAGCGGGGTGAATGAGCAGTTCTTC.